This TCR beta chain was identified in a study of cytomegalovirus exposure and HLA in healthy donors. A note on this clone: No antigen is known for it. Sequence at one end of the junction differs from germline and may be a read error.

Primers included in the PCR were 60 Vbeta and 13 Jbeta primers. Original handling: Later, tens of millions of unique TCR beta chains were counted in an analysis, and roughly 11 million of them were shared. Some clones are missing from TCRdb's copy, which holds only in-frame ones; the method was immunoSEQ multiplex PCR. D and trimming were read from the DNA, whereas the V and J calls and clone size are those reported in that table. Among approximately 190,000 clones, more than 80% were seen once, and the ten largest hold approximately 2.4%. Study conclusions and caveats: For most TCR sequences rarity was the rule, although some public TCRs occurred in many donors. In an earlier analysis, most TCR beta V segments were productive about 87% or about 30% of the time. The study designated around 150 TCR beta chains cytomegalovirus-associated.

Germline V lookup: CDR1 SEHNR, CDR2 FQNEAQ (reference sequence). The CDR3 consists of 12 residues. Input material: PBMCs. This rearrangement joins TRBV7-9 to TRBJ2-7; the D is unclear. The receptor comes from a woman aged 45-59 years in good health and CMV-seropositive. CDR3 protein: CSSRSIRDEQYF. In DNA, the CDR3 is TGTTCCAGCAGATCAATCCGGGACGAGCAGTACTTC.